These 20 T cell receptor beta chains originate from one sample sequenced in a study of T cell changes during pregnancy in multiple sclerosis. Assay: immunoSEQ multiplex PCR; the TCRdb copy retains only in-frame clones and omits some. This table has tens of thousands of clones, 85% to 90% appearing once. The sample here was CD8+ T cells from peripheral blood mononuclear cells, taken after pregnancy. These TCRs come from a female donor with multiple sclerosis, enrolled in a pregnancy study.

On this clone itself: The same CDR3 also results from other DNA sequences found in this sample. CDR3 coding DNA: TGTGCCAGCAGTTCCGAGACAGGGGGTAGGGATGGCTACACCTTC. Amino acid sequence: CASSSETGGRDGYTF. This chain connects TRBV6-5 to TRBJ1-2; the match to TRBD1 covers 9 bases. The CDR3 totals 15 residues. V gave up 4 bases and J gave up 6 bases; unmatched junction bases: 9. Looked up from germline, CDR1 is MNHEY and CDR2 is SVGAGI.

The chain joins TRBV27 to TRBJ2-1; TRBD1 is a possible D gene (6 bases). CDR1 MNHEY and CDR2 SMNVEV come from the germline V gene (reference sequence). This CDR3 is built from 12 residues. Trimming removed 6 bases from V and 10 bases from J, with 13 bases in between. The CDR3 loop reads CASRPGANEQFF. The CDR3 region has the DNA TGTGCCAGCAGGCCAGGGGCTAACGAGCAGTTCTTC.

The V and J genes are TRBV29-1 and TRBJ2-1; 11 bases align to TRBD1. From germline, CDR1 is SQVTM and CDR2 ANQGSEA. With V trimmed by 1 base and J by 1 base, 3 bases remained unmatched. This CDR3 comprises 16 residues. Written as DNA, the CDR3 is TGCAGCGTTGAAGGGGGACAGGGGGAGTCCTACAATGAGCAGTTCTTC. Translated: CSVEGGQGESYNEQFF.

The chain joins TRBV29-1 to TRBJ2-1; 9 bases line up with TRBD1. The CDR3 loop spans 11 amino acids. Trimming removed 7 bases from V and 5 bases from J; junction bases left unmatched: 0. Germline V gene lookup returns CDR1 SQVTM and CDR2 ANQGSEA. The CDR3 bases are TGCAGCGGGGACAGGGACAATGAGCAGTTCTTC. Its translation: CSGDRDNEQFF.

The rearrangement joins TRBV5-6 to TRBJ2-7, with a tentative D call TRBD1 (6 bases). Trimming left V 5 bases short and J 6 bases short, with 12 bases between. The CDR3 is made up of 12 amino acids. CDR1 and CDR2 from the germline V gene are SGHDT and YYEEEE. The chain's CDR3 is CASRQQGSEQYF. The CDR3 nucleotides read TGTGCCAGCAGACAACAGGGATCCGAGCAGTACTTC.

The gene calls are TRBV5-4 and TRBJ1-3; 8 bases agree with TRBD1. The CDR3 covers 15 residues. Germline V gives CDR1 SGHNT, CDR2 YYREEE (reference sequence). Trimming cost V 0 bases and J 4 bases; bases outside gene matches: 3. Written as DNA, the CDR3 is TGTGCCAGCAGCTTGGACAGGGGGGCAGGAAACACCATATATTTT. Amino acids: CASSLDRGAGNTIYF.

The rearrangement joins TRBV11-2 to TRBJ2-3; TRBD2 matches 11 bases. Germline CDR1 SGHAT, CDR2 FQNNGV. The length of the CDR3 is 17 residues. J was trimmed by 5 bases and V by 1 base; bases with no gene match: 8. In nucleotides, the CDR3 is TGTGCCAGCAGCTTAGTTCTAGCGGGGGGCACCTTAGATACGCAGTATTTT. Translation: CASSLVLAGGTLDTQYF.

Written as DNA, the CDR3 is TGTGCCAGCAGCTTAGGGCGGAAGCAGTACTTC. Translation: CASSLGRKQYF. The V and J genes are TRBV7-4 and TRBJ2-7; D gene uncertain. Trimming removed 1 base from V and 8 bases from J, with 6 bases in between. Germline loops: CDR1 SGHVT, CDR2 SQSDAQ. The CDR3 consists of 11 residues.

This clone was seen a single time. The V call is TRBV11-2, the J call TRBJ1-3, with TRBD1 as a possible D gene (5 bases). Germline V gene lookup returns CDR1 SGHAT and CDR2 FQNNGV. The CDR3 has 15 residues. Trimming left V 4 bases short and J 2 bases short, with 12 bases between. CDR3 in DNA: TGTGCCAGCAGCTCCCAGGGTTCGGCTGGAAACACCATATATTTT. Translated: CASSSQGSAGNTIYF.

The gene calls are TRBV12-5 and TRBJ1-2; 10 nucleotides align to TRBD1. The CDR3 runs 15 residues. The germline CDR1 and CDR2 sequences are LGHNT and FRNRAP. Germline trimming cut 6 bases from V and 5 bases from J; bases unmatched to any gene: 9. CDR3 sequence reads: CASGTPGQGRYGYTF. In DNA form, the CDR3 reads TGTGCTAGTGGCACCCCGGGACAGGGGCGGTATGGCTACACCTTC.

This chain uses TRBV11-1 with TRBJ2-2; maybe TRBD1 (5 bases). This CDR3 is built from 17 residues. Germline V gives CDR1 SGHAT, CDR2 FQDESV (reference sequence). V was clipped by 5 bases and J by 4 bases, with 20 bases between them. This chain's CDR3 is CASSNPLLTVLTGELFF. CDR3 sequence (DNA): TGTGCCAGCAGCAACCCGCTACTGACAGTTCTCACCGGGGAGCTGTTTTTT.

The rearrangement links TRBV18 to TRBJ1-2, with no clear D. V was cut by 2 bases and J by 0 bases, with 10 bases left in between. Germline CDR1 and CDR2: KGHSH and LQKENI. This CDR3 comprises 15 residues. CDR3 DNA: TGTGCCAGCTCACCAGCGGACTCTACTAACTATGGCTACACCTTC. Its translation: CASSPADSTNYGYTF. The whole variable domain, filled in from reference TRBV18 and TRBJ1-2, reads NAGVMQNPRHLVRRRGQEARLRCSPMKGHSHVYWYRQLPEEGLKFMVYLQKENIIDESGMPKERFSAEFPKEGPSILRIQQVVRGDSAAYFCASSPADSTNYGYTFGSGTRLTVV.

Here the CDR3 DNA reads TGCAGCGTTGAAGATCCGGCAGGGCCGGGCACTGAAGCTTTCTTT. This encodes CSVEDPAGPGTEAFF. This chain connects TRBV29-1 to TRBJ1-1; a possible D gene is TRBD1 (5 bases). Germline CDR1 and CDR2: SQVTM and ANQGSEA. V lost 0 bases and J lost 4, with 15 bases in between. There are 15 residues in the CDR3.

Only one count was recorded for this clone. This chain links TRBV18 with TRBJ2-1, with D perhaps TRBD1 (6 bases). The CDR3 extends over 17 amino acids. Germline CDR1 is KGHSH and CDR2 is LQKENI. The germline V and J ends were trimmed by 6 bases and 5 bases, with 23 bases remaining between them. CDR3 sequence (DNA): TGTGCCAGCTCCCTTGGACTGGGGGCCACCGACGACAATGAGCAGTTCTTC. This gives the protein CASSLGLGATDDNEQFF.

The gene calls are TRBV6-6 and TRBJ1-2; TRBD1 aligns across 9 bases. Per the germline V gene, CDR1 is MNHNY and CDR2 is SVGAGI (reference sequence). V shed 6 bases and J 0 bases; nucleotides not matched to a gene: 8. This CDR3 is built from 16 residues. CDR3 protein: CASSQYRGPTNYGYTF. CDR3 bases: TGTGCCAGCAGCCAGTACAGGGGGCCCACTAACTATGGCTACACCTTC.

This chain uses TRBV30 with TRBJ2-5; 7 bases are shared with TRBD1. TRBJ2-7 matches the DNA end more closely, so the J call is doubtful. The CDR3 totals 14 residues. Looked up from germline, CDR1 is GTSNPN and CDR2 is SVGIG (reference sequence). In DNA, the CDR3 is TGTGCCTGGAGTGTGGCAGGGGGTATCAACGAGCAGTACTTC. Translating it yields CAWSVAGGINEQYF.

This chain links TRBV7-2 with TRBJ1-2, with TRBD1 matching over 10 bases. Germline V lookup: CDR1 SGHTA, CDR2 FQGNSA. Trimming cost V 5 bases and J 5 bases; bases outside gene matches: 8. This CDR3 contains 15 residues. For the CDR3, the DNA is TGTGCCAGCAGCCCCGAAGGGACAGGGGTATATGGCTACACCTTC. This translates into CASSPEGTGVYGYTF.

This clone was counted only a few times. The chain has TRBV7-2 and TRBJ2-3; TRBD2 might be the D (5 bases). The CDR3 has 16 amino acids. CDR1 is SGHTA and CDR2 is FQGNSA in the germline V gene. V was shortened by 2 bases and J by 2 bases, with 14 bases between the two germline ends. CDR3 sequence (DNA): TGTGCCAGCAGCTTATCCCCAGAGAGGGCCACAGATACGCAGTATTTT. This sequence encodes CASSLSPERATDTQYF.

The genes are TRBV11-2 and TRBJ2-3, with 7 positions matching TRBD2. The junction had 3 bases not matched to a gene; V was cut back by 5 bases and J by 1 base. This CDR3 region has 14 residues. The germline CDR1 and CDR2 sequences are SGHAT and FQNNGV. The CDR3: CASSATSGTDTQYF. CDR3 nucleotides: TGTGCCAGCAGCGCCACTAGCGGCACAGATACGCAGTATTTT.

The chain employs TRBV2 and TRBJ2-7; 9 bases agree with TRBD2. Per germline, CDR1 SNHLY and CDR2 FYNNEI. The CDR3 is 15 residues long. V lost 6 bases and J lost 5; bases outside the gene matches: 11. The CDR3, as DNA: TGTGCCAGCAGCTTCGCGGGGGGGGCCACCCACGAGCAGTACTTC. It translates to CASSFAGGATHEQYF.